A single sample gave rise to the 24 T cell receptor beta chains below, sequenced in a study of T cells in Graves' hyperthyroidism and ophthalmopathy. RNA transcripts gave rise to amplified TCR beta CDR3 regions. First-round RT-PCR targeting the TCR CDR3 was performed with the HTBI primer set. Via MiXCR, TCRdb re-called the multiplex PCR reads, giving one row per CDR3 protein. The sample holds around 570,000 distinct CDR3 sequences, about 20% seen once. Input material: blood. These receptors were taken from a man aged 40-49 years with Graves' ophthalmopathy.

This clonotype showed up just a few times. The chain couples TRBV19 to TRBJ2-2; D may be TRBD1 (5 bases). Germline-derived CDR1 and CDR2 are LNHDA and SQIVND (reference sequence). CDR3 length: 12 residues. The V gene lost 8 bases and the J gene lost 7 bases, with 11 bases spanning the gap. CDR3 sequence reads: CASSRQYGELFF. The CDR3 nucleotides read TGTGCCAGTTCGAGACAGTACGGGGAGCTGTTTTTT.

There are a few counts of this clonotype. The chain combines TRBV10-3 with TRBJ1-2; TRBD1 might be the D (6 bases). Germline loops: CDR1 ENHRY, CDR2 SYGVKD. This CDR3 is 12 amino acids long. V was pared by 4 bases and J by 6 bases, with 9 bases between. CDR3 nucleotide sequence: TGTGCCATCAGTGGCAGGGGCGATGGCTACACCTTC. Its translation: CAISGRGDGYTF.

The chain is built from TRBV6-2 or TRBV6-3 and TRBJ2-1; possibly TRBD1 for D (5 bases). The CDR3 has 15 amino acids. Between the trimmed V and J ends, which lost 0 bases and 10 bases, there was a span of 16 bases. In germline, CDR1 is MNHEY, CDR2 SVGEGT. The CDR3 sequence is CASSYSSGGQMEQFF. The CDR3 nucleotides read TGTGCCAGCAGTTACTCGAGTGGCGGACAAATGGAGCAGTTCTTC.

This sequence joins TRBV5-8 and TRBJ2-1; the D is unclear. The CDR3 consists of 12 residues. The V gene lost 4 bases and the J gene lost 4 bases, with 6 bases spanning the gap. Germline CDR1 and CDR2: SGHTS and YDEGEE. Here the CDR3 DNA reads TGTGCCAGCAGCGGAATGTACAATGAGCAGTTCTTC. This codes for CASSGMYNEQFF. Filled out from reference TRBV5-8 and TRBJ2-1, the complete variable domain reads EAGVTQSPTHLIKTRGQQATLRCSPISGHTSVYWYQQALGLGLQFLLWYDEGEERNRGNFPPRFSGRQFPNYSSELNVNALELEDSALYLCASSGMYNEQFFGPGTRLTVL.

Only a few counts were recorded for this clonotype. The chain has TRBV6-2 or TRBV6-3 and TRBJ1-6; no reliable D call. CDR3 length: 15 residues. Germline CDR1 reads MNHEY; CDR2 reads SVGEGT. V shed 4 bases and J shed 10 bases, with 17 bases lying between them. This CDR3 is CASSFTGQPSSPLHF. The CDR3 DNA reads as TGTGCCAGCAGTTTTACGGGCCAACCGAGCTCACCCCTCCACTTT.

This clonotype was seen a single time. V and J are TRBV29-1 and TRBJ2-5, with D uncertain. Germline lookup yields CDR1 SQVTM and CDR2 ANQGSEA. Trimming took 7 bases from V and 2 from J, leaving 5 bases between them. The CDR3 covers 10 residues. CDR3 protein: CSGGQETQYF. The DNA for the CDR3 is TGCAGCGGGGGTCAAGAGACCCAGTACTTC.

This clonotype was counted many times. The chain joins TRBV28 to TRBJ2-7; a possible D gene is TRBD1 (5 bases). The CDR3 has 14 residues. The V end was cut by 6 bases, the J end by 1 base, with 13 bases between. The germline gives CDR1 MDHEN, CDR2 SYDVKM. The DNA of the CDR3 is TGTGCCAGCAGCTTAGGTGGGGCATCCTACGAGCAGTACTTC. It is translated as CASSLGGASYEQYF.

CDR3 in DNA: TGCAGCGCCGGGACTAGTTGGAATACGCAGTATTTT. It encodes CSAGTSWNTQYF. The V gene is TRBV29-1, the J gene TRBJ2-3; TRBD2 aligns across 8 bases. The CDR3 has 12 residues. The V and J ends lost 7 bases and 7 bases, in that order; junction bases with no gene match: 7. The germline V gene encodes CDR1 SQVTM and CDR2 ANQGSEA.

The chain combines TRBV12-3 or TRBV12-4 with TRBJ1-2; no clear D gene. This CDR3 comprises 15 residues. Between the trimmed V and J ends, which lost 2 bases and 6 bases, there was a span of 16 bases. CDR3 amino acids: CASSLIPSPTDGYTF. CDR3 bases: TGTGCCAGCAGTTTAATACCTAGCCCCACAGATGGCTACACCTTC.

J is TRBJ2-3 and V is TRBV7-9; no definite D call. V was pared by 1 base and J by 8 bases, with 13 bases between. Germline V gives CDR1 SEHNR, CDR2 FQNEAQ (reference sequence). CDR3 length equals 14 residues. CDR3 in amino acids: CASSLGYPGGTQYF. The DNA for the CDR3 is TGTGCCAGCAGCTTAGGCTACCCCGGCGGTACGCAGTATTTT.

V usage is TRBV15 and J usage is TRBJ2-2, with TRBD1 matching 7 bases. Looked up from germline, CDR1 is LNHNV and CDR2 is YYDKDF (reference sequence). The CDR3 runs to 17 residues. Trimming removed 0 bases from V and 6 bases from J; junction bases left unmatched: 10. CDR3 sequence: CATSRDLTGQLAGELFF. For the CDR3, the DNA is TGTGCCACCAGCAGAGATCTGACAGGGCAATTGGCCGGGGAGCTGTTTTTT. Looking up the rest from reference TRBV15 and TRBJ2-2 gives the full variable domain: DAMVIQNPRYQVTQFGKPVTLSCSQTLNHNVMYWYQQKSSQAPKLLFHYYDKDFNNEADTPDNFQSRRPNTSFCFLDIRSPGLGDTAMYLCATSRDLTGQLAGELFFGEGSRLTVL.

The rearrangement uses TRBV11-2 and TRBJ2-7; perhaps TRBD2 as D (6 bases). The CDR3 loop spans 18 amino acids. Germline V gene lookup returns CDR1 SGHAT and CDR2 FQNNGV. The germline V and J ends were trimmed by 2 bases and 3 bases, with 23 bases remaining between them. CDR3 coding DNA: TGTGCCAGCAGCTTACGCACTAGTAGGTGGGGGGTCGGCTACGAGCAGTACTTC. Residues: CASSLRTSRWGVGYEQYF.

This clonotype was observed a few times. The CDR3 nucleotides read TGTGCCAGCAGCGCCTCGGGGGCGGACACTGAAGCTTTCTTT. The encoded protein is CASSASGADTEAFF. This chain uses TRBV9 with TRBJ1-1; tentatively, D is TRBD1 (6 bases). Trimming took 3 bases from V and 3 from J, leaving 12 bases between them. The length of the CDR3 is 14 residues. In germline, CDR1 is SGDLS, CDR2 YYNGEE.

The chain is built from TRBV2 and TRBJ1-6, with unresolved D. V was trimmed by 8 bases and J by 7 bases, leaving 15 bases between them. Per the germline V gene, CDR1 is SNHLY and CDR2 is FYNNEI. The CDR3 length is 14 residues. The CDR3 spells CASVFPGPNSPLHF. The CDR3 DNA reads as TGTGCCAGCGTCTTTCCGGGCCCCAATTCACCCCTCCACTTT.

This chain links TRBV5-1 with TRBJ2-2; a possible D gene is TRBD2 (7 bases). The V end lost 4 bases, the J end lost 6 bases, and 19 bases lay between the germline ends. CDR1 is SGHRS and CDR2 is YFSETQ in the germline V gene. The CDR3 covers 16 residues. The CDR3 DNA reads TGCGCCAGCAGCCCTCGGGGGGCGCGAACGGCCGGGGAGCTGTTTTTT. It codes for CASSPRGARTAGELFF. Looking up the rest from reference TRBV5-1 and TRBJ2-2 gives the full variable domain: KAGVTQTPRYLIKTRGQQVTLSCSPISGHRSVSWYQQTPGQGLQFLFEYFSETQRNKGNFPGRFSGRQFSNSRSEMNVSTLELGDSALYLCASSPRGARTAGELFFGEGSRLTVL.

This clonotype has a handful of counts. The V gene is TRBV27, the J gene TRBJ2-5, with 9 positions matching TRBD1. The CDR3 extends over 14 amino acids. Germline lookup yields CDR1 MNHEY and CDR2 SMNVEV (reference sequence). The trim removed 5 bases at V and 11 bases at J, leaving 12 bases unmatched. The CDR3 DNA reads TGTGCCAGCAGTAGCGGGACAGGGTTTACGTTACAGTACTTC. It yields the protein CASSSGTGFTLQYF.

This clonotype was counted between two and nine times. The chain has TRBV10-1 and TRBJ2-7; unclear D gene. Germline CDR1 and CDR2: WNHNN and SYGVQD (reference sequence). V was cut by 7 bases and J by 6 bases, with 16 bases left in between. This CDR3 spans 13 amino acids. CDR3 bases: TGCGCCAGCACCATTACACCGGGCGGCGAGCAGTACTTC. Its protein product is CASTITPGGEQYF.

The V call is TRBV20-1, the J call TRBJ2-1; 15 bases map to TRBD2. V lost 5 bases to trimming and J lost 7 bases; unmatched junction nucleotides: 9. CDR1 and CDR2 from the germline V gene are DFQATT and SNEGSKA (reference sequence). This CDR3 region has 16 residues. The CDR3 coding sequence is TGCAGTGCTTCCCATGGACTAGCGGGAGGGAGGAATGAGCAGTTCTTC. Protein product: CSASHGLAGGRNEQFF.

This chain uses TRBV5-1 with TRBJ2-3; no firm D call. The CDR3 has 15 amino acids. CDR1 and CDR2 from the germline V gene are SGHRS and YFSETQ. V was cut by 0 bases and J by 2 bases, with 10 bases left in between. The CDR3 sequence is CASSLGWKNTDTQYF. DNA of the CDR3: TGCGCCAGCAGCTTGGGGTGGAAAAACACAGATACGCAGTATTTT.

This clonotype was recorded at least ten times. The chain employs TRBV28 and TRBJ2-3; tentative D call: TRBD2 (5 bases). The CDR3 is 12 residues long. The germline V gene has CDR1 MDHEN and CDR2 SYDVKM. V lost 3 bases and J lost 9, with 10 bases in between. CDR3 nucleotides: TGTGCCAGCAGTTTGCCGCCGGGGACGCAGTATTTT. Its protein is CASSLPPGTQYF.

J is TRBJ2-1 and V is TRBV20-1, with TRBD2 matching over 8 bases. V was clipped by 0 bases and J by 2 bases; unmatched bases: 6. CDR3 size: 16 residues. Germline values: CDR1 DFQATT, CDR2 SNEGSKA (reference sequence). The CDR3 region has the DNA TGCAGTGCTAGAGATGTAGCGGGGTACCCCTACAATGAGCAGTTCTTC. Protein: CSARDVAGYPYNEQFF.

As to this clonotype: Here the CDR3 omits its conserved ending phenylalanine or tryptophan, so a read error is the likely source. The CDR3 reads CASSLAGVVTGGYTL. The CDR3 region has the DNA TGTGCCAGCAGTTTAGCGGGTGTCGTTACGGGTGGCTACACCCTC. The chain couples TRBV12-3 or TRBV12-4 to TRBJ1-2; D not certain. The V end lost 0 bases, the J end lost 7 bases, and 15 bases lay between the germline ends. CDR3 size: 15 residues.

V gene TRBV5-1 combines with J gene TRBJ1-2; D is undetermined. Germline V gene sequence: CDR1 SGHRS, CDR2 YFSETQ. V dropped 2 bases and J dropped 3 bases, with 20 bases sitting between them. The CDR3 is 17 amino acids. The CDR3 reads CASSLGMGFEKHYGYTF. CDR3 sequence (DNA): TGCGCCAGCAGCTTAGGTATGGGTTTTGAAAAACACTATGGCTACACCTTC. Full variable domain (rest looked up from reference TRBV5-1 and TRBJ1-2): KAGVTQTPRYLIKTRGQQVTLSCSPISGHRSVSWYQQTPGQGLQFLFEYFSETQRNKGNFPGRFSGRQFSNSRSEMNVSTLELGDSALYLCASSLGMGFEKHYGYTFGSGTRLTVV.

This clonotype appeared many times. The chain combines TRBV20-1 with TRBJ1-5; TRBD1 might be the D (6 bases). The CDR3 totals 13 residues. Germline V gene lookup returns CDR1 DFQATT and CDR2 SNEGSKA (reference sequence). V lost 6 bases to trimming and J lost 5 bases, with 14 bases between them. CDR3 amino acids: CSAKPTGHQPQHF. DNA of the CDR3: TGCAGTGCCAAACCGACAGGCCATCAGCCCCAGCATTTT.